This TCR beta chain was sequenced during a study of cytomegalovirus exposure and HLA in healthy donors. The study, taken as a whole, reports: The CMV antigen specificity of a few CMV-associated chains was confirmed through in vitro analysis. Several of the most significant clusters were apparently associated with common viral pathogens in a later analysis. In a later analysis, at a false discovery rate of 0.05, roughly 18,000 TCR beta sequences were associated with HLA alleles.

Comments on this clone: Its target is unknown. This specimen includes other DNA sequences encoding the same CDR3.

PCR used 60 Vbeta primers and 13 Jbeta primers. Some clones are missing from TCRdb's copy, which holds only in-frame ones; the method was immunoSEQ multiplex PCR. The repertoire consists of about 190,000 clones, with 80% to 85% occurring once and the leading ten covering 0.85% to 1.4%. CDR3 size: 14 residues. Losses at the gene ends were 5 bases for V and 5 bases for J; bases not matched to a gene: 8. Germline-derived CDR1 and CDR2 are SEHNR and FQNEAQ (reference sequence). The receptor was derived from a woman in her forties in good health and CMV-seronegative. V usage is TRBV7-9 and J usage is TRBJ1-2; 7 bases fit TRBD1. Sequenced sample: PBMCs. Written as DNA, the CDR3 is TGTGCCAGCAGCCCGCAGGGGGGTGGGTATGGCTACACCTTC. Amino acid sequence: CASSPQGGGYGYTF.